The 25 T cell receptor beta chains in this list originate from one sample, sequenced in a study of T cells in Graves' hyperthyroidism and ophthalmopathy. Amplification targeted TCR beta CDR3 regions from RNA transcripts. With the HTBI primer set, the TCR CDR3 went through a first round of RT-PCR. TCRdb re-analysed the multiplex PCR reads in MiXCR, keeping a single row per CDR3 protein. The sample holds around 440,000 distinct CDR3 sequences, less than 20% seen once. Source material: blood. The receptors stem from a woman aged 18-29 years with Graves' hyperthyroidism.

The rearrangement links TRBV7-6 to TRBJ2-2; D remains unclear. Germline V gene lookup returns CDR1 SGHVS and CDR2 FNYEAQ. Trimming removed 5 bases from V and 5 bases from J, with 9 bases in between. The CDR3 is made up of 13 amino acids. The CDR3 here is CASSPGVTGELFF. CDR3 DNA: TGTGCCAGCAGCCCCGGTGTAACCGGGGAGCTGTTTTTT. Combining the CDR3 with reference TRBV7-6 and TRBJ2-2 gives the whole variable domain GAGVSQSPRYKVTKRGQDVALRCDPISGHVSLYWYRQALGQGPEFLTYFNYEAQQDKSGLPNDRFSAERPEGSISTLTIQRTEQRDSAMYRCASSPGVTGELFFGEGSRLTVL.

This clonotype came up many times. The rearrangement links TRBV11-2 to TRBJ2-7, with 14 bases identical to TRBD2. V lost 5 bases and J lost 6; bases outside the gene matches: 6. The CDR3 is 15 amino acids. The germline V gene encodes CDR1 SGHAT and CDR2 FQNNGV. CDR3 amino acids: CASSPGLAGVLEQYF. In nucleotides, the CDR3 is TGTGCCAGCAGCCCGGGACTAGCGGGAGTTCTCGAGCAGTACTTC.

The CDR3 DNA reads as TGTGCCAGCAGTTGGAGAGACCCTGAGCAGTTCTTC. Protein product: CASSWRDPEQFF. This chain uses TRBV6-1 with TRBJ2-1; D is ambiguous. The germline V and J ends were trimmed by 5 bases and 9 bases, with 11 bases remaining between them. CDR3 length: 12 amino acids. CDR1 is MNHNS and CDR2 is SASEGT in the germline V gene.

This clonotype was found many times. The chain joins TRBV14 to TRBJ1-1; D not certain. There are 14 residues in the CDR3. Trimming took 3 bases from V and 1 from J, leaving 9 bases between them. Germline V lookup: CDR1 SGHDN, CDR2 FVKESK. CDR3 in amino acids: CASSQLRGNTEAFF. CDR3 DNA sequence: TGTGCCAGCAGCCAGTTACGTGGGAACACTGAAGCTTTCTTT.

The genes are TRBV4-2 and TRBJ2-3; 8 nucleotides match TRBD2. Trimming took 2 bases from V and 0 from J; bases not matched to a gene: 10. Germline V CDR1 and CDR2: LGHNA, YNFKEQ. CDR3 size: 18 residues. CDR3 sequence reads: CASSQSQRGGASTDTQYF. The DNA of the CDR3 is TGTGCCAGCAGCCAAAGTCAACGGGGGGGAGCTAGCACAGATACGCAGTATTTT.

This sequence joins TRBV2 and TRBJ2-3; D tentatively reads TRBD1 or TRBD2 (5 bases each). This CDR3 has 13 amino acids. Germline V lookup: CDR1 SNHLY, CDR2 FYNNEI. Trimming pared 2 bases from V and 14 bases from J, leaving 17 bases between. CDR3 in DNA: TGTGCCAGCAGTGAAAAAGTGTGGGGGACCAGGTATTTT. This sequence encodes CASSEKVWGTRYF.

Turning to this clonotype: A much larger clone differs from this one at a single base, so this may be a read error. CDR3 sequence (DNA): TGCGCCAGCAGCCCCCATCTAGGGGGGGACTATGGCTACACCTTC. Encoded protein: CASSPHLGGDYGYTF. This sequence joins TRBV5-1 and TRBJ1-2, with D tentatively TRBD1 (6 bases). V gave up 4 bases and J gave up 3 bases, with 16 bases separating them. The CDR3 covers 15 residues. Germline lookup yields CDR1 SGHRS and CDR2 YFSETQ. Supplemented by reference TRBV5-1 and TRBJ1-2, the full variable domain reads KAGVTQTPRYLIKTRGQQVTLSCSPISGHRSVSWYQQTPGQGLQFLFEYFSETQRNKGNFPGRFSGRQFSNSRSEMNVSTLELGDSALYLCASSPHLGGDYGYTFGSGTRLTVV.

The rearrangement uses TRBV25-1 and TRBJ2-5; 10 positions agree with TRBD1. This CDR3 is built from 16 residues. V lost 6 bases and J lost 2; bases outside the gene matches: 9. CDR1 and CDR2 (germline): MGHDK, SYGVNS. The CDR3 DNA reads TGTGCCAGCAGCAGACAGGGGGCATGGGGGCAAGAGACCCAGTACTTC. This gives the protein CASSRQGAWGQETQYF.

This clonotype was observed many times. V gene TRBV3-1 combines with J gene TRBJ1-1; 7 bases match TRBD1. This CDR3 is built from 17 residues. Germline V gene sequence: CDR1 LGHDT, CDR2 YNNKEL (reference sequence). Trimming took 1 base from V and 0 from J; bases not matched to a gene: 8. CDR3 sequence reads: CASSQVRTGFMNTEAFF. The CDR3, as DNA: TGTGCCAGCAGCCAAGTGAGGACAGGTTTCATGAACACTGAAGCTTTCTTT.

This chain uses TRBV7-2 with TRBJ2-2; D may match TRBD1 or TRBD2 (5 bases each). Germline V gene sequence: CDR1 SGHTA, CDR2 FQGNSA. V was shortened by 2 bases and J by 1 base, with 14 bases between the two germline ends. CDR3 size: 17 residues. CDR3 DNA: TGTGCCAGCAGCTTATCTTGGGGGTACGGGAACACCGGGGAGCTGTTTTTT. It codes for CASSLSWGYGNTGELFF.

J is TRBJ2-2 and V is TRBV7-9, with a tentative D call TRBD2 (6 bases). The length of the CDR3 is 15 residues. The germline V gene encodes CDR1 SEHNR and CDR2 FQNEAQ (reference sequence). The ends were cut back, 4 bases at V and 6 bases at J, with 15 bases in the middle. In DNA form, the CDR3 reads TGTGCCAGCAGCTCGTGGACTACCTCATCCGGGGAGCTGTTTTTT. Its protein is CASSSWTTSSGELFF.

V usage is TRBV15 and J usage is TRBJ1-1; possibly TRBD1 for D (5 bases). In germline, CDR1 is LNHNV, CDR2 YYDKDF (reference sequence). V was pared by 2 bases and J by 1 base, with 17 bases between. The CDR3 loop spans 17 amino acids. The CDR3 coding sequence is TGTGCCACCAGCAGAATGAGGGGACGGATGACGAACACTGAAGCTTTCTTT. Translation gives CATSRMRGRMTNTEAFF.

The table lists this clonotype with many counts. This chain links TRBV7-2 with TRBJ1-4; D gene ambiguous. CDR3 length: 14 residues. V lost 2 bases, J lost 0 bases, and 4 bases lay in between. Germline V CDR1 and CDR2: SGHTA, FQGNSA. The CDR3 bases are TGTGCCAGCAGCTTACAAGCAACTAATGAAAAACTGTTTTTT. Its protein is CASSLQATNEKLFF.

This clonotype was seen at least ten times. This rearrangement joins TRBV7-2 to TRBJ2-3; 8 nucleotides line up with TRBD1. The junction had 10 bases not matched to a gene; V was cut back by 4 bases and J by 4 bases. Germline lookup yields CDR1 SGHTA and CDR2 FQGNSA. This CDR3 contains 16 residues. In DNA form, the CDR3 reads TGTGCCAGCAGCTCGAGGACAGGGTGGGGGTCAGATACGCAGTATTTT. Translated: CASSSRTGWGSDTQYF.

The sample holds a few counts of this clonotype. The junction departs from the called germline gene at one end, perhaps through a read error. This chain uses TRBV13 with TRBJ2-1, with 8 bases identical to TRBD2. This CDR3 has 15 amino acids. Per the germline V gene, CDR1 is PRHDT and CDR2 is FYEKMQ (reference sequence). The CDR3 is CASSQGSGEYNEQFF. In DNA, the CDR3 is TGCGCCAGCAGCCAAGGTAGCGGGGAGTACAATGAGCAGTTCTTC.

This clonotype was observed many times. Here the CDR3 DNA reads TGCAGCGTTAGGAAGGACACTGAAGCTTTCTTT. It specifies CSVRKDTEAFF. The J gene is TRBJ1-1, the V gene TRBV29-1; D gene uncertain. Germline-derived CDR1 and CDR2 are SQVTM and ANQGSEA. The ends were cut back, 5 bases at V and 3 bases at J, with 7 bases in the middle. The CDR3 is 11 amino acids.

This clonotype was counted ten times or more. J is TRBJ2-1 and V is TRBV5-1, with TRBD1 matching over 7 bases. Per the germline V gene, CDR1 is SGHRS and CDR2 is YFSETQ. V was clipped by 4 bases and J by 5 bases; unmatched bases: 6. The CDR3 covers 14 residues. CDR3: CASSHRTGDNEQFF. As DNA, the CDR3 is TGCGCCAGCAGCCATCGCACAGGGGACAATGAGCAGTTCTTC.

This chain connects TRBV7-8 to TRBJ1-2; TRBD1 is a possible D gene (5 bases). CDR3 length equals 16 residues. The ends were cut back, 1 base at V and 9 bases at J, with 21 bases in the middle. Germline CDR1 is SGHVS and CDR2 is FQNEAQ. CDR3 amino acids: CASSLGASGLAYSYTF. As DNA, the CDR3 is TGTGCCAGCAGCTTAGGGGCCTCAGGGCTGGCTTATAGCTACACCTTC.

The chain combines TRBV7-8 with TRBJ2-3, with D possibly matching TRBD2 (6 bases). The CDR3 sequence is 16 residues long. Trimming took off 4 bases at V and 5 bases at J, with 19 bases between the two ends. The V gene's germline CDR1 is SGHVS and CDR2 FQNEAQ. CDR3 residues: CASSWFPGLREDTQYF. The CDR3 bases are TGTGCCAGCAGCTGGTTCCCGGGACTCCGAGAAGATACGCAGTATTTT.

At least ten counts were recorded for this clonotype. The chain recombines TRBV20-1 with TRBJ2-5; D gene uncertain. Trimming removed 6 bases from V and 2 bases from J, with 13 bases in between. The CDR3 covers 13 residues. Germline CDR1 is DFQATT and CDR2 is SNEGSKA (reference sequence). CDR3 sequence (DNA): TGCAGTGCGCCCGGACGGATACAAGAGACCCAGTACTTC. It encodes CSAPGRIQETQYF.

This clonotype was recorded a few times. The final CDR3 position lacks the conserved phenylalanine or tryptophan, pointing to a likely read error. The chain combines TRBV6-1 with TRBJ2-7; the D is unclear. CDR1 MNHNS and CDR2 SASEGT come from the germline V gene. V was clipped by 5 bases and J by 0 bases, with 11 bases between them. The CDR3 has 14 amino acids. Written as DNA, the CDR3 is TGTGCCAGCAGTCCCACACAAAGCTCCTACGAGCAGTACCTC. This sequence encodes CASSPTQSSYEQYL.

Many counts were recorded for this clonotype. The chain combines TRBV28 with TRBJ1-1; maybe TRBD1 (5 bases). The CDR3 is 12 residues long. V was clipped by 5 bases and J by 7 bases, with 11 bases between them. CDR1 is MDHEN, CDR2 SYDVKM, per germline. The CDR3 spells CASSTGKIEAFF. The CDR3 coding sequence is TGTGCCAGCAGTACAGGTAAAATTGAAGCTTTCTTT.

This clonotype was seen at least ten times. The V and J genes are TRBV11-2 and TRBJ2-7, with D perhaps assigned TRBD1 or TRBD2 (5 bases each). The V gene's germline CDR1 is SGHAT and CDR2 FQNNGV. CDR3 length equals 15 residues. Trimming removed 3 bases from V and 3 bases from J, with 15 bases in between. CDR3 region: CASSLSGLGGYEQYF. DNA of the CDR3: TGTGCCAGCAGCTTGTCGGGCCTTGGGGGCTACGAGCAGTACTTC.

This clonotype was detected a few times. The junction does not match germline at one end; this may be a read error. The rearrangement joins TRBV12-3 or TRBV12-4 to TRBJ2-2; D call uncertain. This CDR3 comprises 12 residues. CDR3 loop: CASRFHTGELFF. The CDR3, as DNA: TGTGCCAGCCGTTTCCACACCGGGGAGCTGTTTTTT.

This clonotype appeared a few times. The chain has TRBV27 and TRBJ1-5; D is unclear. The CDR3 spans 14 residues. Germline V CDR1 and CDR2: MNHEY, SMNVEV (reference sequence). Deletions cut 5 bases from V and 0 bases from J, with 8 bases between. The DNA for the CDR3 is TGTGCCAGCAGTCGGGCCCTTAGCAATCAGCCCCAGCATTTT. This codes for CASSRALSNQPQHF.